This T cell receptor beta chain was profiled in a study of T cell responses to AZD1222 COVID-19 vaccine. Study as a whole: Timing groups of about 4 and about 12 weeks for second doses were pooled.

The method was immunoSEQ multiplex PCR; TCRdb's version includes in-frame clones alone and lacks a portion of them. The data show 90,000 to 120,000 clones, roughly 87% seen once. This TCR was sampled from an adult in good health. Specimen: peripheral blood, collected on day 0 of AZD1222 vaccination.

CDR3 nucleotide sequence: TGTGCCCTTCCAAAGGGTACGAACACCGGGGAGCTGTTTTTT. Residues: CALPKGTNTGELFF. The chain recombines TRBV30 with TRBJ2-2; D gene unclear. From germline, CDR1 is GTSNPN and CDR2 SVGIG (reference sequence). This CDR3 has 14 amino acids. V was cut by 8 bases and J by 0 bases, with 13 bases left in between.